What follows describes a single T cell receptor (beta chain). Its antigen is not identified. This specimen comes from a study of beta chain features in type 1 diabetes. Broader study findings: Shortening that was moderate but significant affected the TCRB CDR3s of Type 1 diabetes patients in all four CD4+ subsets. Type 1 diabetes patients had fewer VDJ junction insertions and more deletions. A greater similarity of naive, central memory and Treg TCRB repertoires was seen among patients than among healthy donors.

The whole isolated RNA underwent reverse transcription, so sequencing captured expressed TCRB transcripts. Data came from immunoSEQ multiplex PCR; TCRdb stores just in-frame clones and leaves some out. The data hold 600,000 to 700,000 clones, with approximately 13% observed a single time. This CDR3 comprises 16 residues. Germline CDR1 reads SGHDN; CDR2 reads FVKESK. Trimming took 4 bases from V and 7 from J; bases not matched to a gene: 8. The chain recombines TRBV14 with TRBJ2-1; 12 nucleotides line up with TRBD2. The sequence was collected from a man between 25 and 39 years old with type 1 diabetes. The sequencing sample was made of naive CD4+ T cells from blood. CDR3 nucleotide sequence: TGTGCCAGCAGCCCAATCCTAGCGGGGGGGCGGAATGAGCAGTTCTTC. It specifies CASSPILAGGRNEQFF.